A single sample is the source of the 16 T cell receptor beta chains below, sequenced in a study of OX40 agonist ivuxolimab in advanced cancers. Libraries were prepared by immunoSEQ multiplex PCR; TCRdb keeps only in-frame clonotypes and omits some of them. There are more than 60,000 clones in the sample; roughly 84% occur only once, and 4.4% lies in the top ten. This sample comprised CD4+ or CD8+ T cells sorted from blood, obtained in a trial of the OX40 agonist ivuxolimab. The receptors derive from an adult with an advanced solid tumor such as melanoma, head and neck, liver or kidney cancer.

The J gene is TRBJ1-2, the V gene TRBV6-5; the D gene is possibly TRBD1 (5 bases). Germline loops: CDR1 MNHEY, CDR2 SVGAGI. This CDR3 has 15 residues. V was pared by 5 bases and J by 4 bases, with 17 bases between. CDR3 amino acids: CASSLQPGQSYGYTF. CDR3 bases: TGTGCCAGCAGTCTACAACCGGGGCAGAGCTATGGCTACACCTTC.

CDR3 DNA sequence: TGTGCCAGCAGTACCGGACAGGGCAATCAGCCCCAGCATTTT. The encoded protein is CASSTGQGNQPQHF. The chain has TRBV2 and TRBJ1-5, with 7 bases lining up with TRBD1. The V gene end was trimmed by 5 bases and the J gene end by 2 bases; junction bases not matched to a gene: 3. The germline CDR1 and CDR2 sequences are SNHLY and FYNNEI. The CDR3 spans 14 residues. Using reference TRBV2 and TRBJ1-5 for the parts outside the CDR3, the full variable domain is EPEVTQTPSHQVTQMGQEVILRCVPISNHLYFYWYRQILGQKVEFLVSFYNNEISEKSEIFDDQFSVERPDGSNFTLKIRSTKLEDSAMYFCASSTGQGNQPQHFGDGTRLSIL.

The chain joins TRBV5-1 to TRBJ2-2; no clear D gene. Germline CDR1 SGHRS, CDR2 YFSETQ. This CDR3 spans 16 amino acids. The V end lost 0 bases, the J end lost 3 bases, and 12 bases lay between the germline ends. CDR3 in amino acids: CASSLAAARDTGELFF. For the CDR3, the DNA is TGCGCCAGCAGCTTGGCTGCGGCTAGAGACACCGGGGAGCTGTTTTTT.

The rearrangement links TRBV18 to TRBJ2-2; a weak D match, TRBD1 (6 bases). Germline assignment: CDR1 KGHSH and CDR2 LQKENI. This CDR3 has 15 amino acids. The V gene lost 5 bases and the J gene lost 5 bases, with 15 bases spanning the gap. CDR3 in amino acids: CASSSRGTRTGELFF. In DNA form, the CDR3 reads TGTGCCAGCTCAAGTAGGGGGACGCGAACCGGGGAGCTGTTTTTT.

As for this clone: Within the sample, other DNA sequences also encode this same CDR3. The V gene is TRBV29-1, the J gene TRBJ2-1; 9 bases align to TRBD2. V was clipped by 6 bases and J by 4 bases; unmatched bases: 4. Germline CDR1 reads SQVTM; CDR2 reads ANQGSEA. The CDR3 has 13 amino acids. In DNA, the CDR3 is TGCAGCGTGGGGGCGGGGGGGTACAATGAGCAGTTCTTC. Its translation is CSVGAGGYNEQFF.

The V and J genes are TRBV27 and TRBJ1-2; D remains unclear. This CDR3 contains 14 residues. Germline values: CDR1 MNHEY, CDR2 SMNVEV (reference sequence). V lost 0 bases and J 6 bases, leaving 11 bases between the germline ends. The CDR3 loop reads CASSLSPGWDGYTF. Here the CDR3 DNA reads TGTGCCAGCAGTTTATCCCCAGGATGGGATGGCTACACCTTC.

The chain is built from TRBV7-2 and TRBJ1-6; D not resolved. V was cut by 0 bases and J by 5 bases, with 8 bases left in between. CDR1 is SGHTA, CDR2 FQGNSA, per germline. This CDR3 has 15 residues. In nucleotides, the CDR3 is TGTGCCAGCAGCTTAGCGTCGCGGAATAATTCACCCCTCCACTTT. This encodes CASSLASRNNSPLHF.

This clone is judged medium-sized (0.01 to 0.1%). The chain uses TRBV19 and TRBJ1-5, with 7 nucleotides matching TRBD1. With V trimmed by 7 bases and J by 3 bases, 12 bases remained unmatched. The CDR3 length is 16 residues. Germline V gene data show CDR1 as LNHDA and CDR2 as SQIVND (reference sequence). The CDR3 sequence: CASTQGEGVSNQPQHF. The CDR3 DNA sequence: TGTGCCAGTACCCAGGGGGAGGGTGTGTCCAATCAGCCCCAGCATTTT.

The chain employs TRBV6-5 and TRBJ2-7; 8 nucleotides agree with TRBD2. This CDR3 is 13 amino acids long. The J segment lost 7 bases and the V segment lost 7 bases, leaving 9 bases of the junction unmatched. Germline values: CDR1 MNHEY, CDR2 SVGAGI. This chain's CDR3 is CASTSGTRLEQYF. The CDR3 DNA reads TGTGCCAGCACTTCCGGGACTAGGTTGGAGCAGTACTTC.

The CDR3 nucleotides read TGTGCCAGCTCACCCCCCAACAGGCCCTACAATGAGCAGTTCTTC. Its protein product is CASSPPNRPYNEQFF. The genes are TRBV18 and TRBJ2-1, with D perhaps TRBD1 (5 bases). Germline V gene lookup returns CDR1 KGHSH and CDR2 LQKENI. The CDR3 runs to 15 residues. V lost 3 bases, J lost 2 bases, and 11 bases lay in between.

V and J are TRBV7-6 and TRBJ2-3, with 8 bases matching TRBD2. V was clipped by 4 bases and J by 1 base; unmatched bases: 4. The CDR3 is 15 residues long. The germline gives CDR1 SGHVS, CDR2 FNYEAQ. The CDR3 here is CASSSGTSGTDTQYF. In DNA form, the CDR3 reads TGTGCCAGCAGCTCCGGGACTAGTGGCACAGATACGCAGTATTTT. Combining the CDR3 with reference TRBV7-6 and TRBJ2-3 gives the whole variable domain GAGVSQSPRYKVTKRGQDVALRCDPISGHVSLYWYRQALGQGPEFLTYFNYEAQQDKSGLPNDRFSAERPEGSISTLTIQRTEQRDSAMYRCASSSGTSGTDTQYFGPGTRLTVL.

This chain joins TRBV7-9 and TRBJ1-1; D ambiguous. The CDR3 length is 14 residues. V dropped 2 bases and J dropped 0 bases, with 7 bases sitting between them. CDR1 SEHNR and CDR2 FQNEAQ come from the germline V gene (reference sequence). The CDR3 DNA is TGTGCCAGCAGCTTAAGACACATGAACACTGAAGCTTTCTTT. The encoded protein is CASSLRHMNTEAFF.

The chain carries TRBV9 and TRBJ2-6; D uncertain. The CDR3 runs to 14 residues. CDR1 and CDR2 from the germline V gene are SGDLS and YYNGEE. Trimming removed 4 bases at V and 1 base at J, with 6 bases between. CDR3: CASSTNSGANVLTF. The CDR3 bases are TGTGCCAGCAGCACCAATTCTGGGGCCAACGTCCTGACTTTC.

V gene TRBV28 combines with J gene TRBJ1-6, with 10 positions matching TRBD1. V lost 3 bases to trimming and J lost 8 bases; unmatched junction nucleotides: 4. This CDR3 comprises 15 residues. CDR1 is MDHEN and CDR2 is SYDVKM in the germline V gene. The CDR3 region has the DNA TGTGCCAGCAGTTTTCGAGGACAGGGGGATTCACCCCTCCACTTT. Its protein product is CASSFRGQGDSPLHF.

The chain links TRBV6-6 to TRBJ2-7, with D possibly being TRBD1 or TRBD2 (5 bases each). V was trimmed by 6 bases and J by 0 bases, leaving 12 bases between them. Germline CDR1 and CDR2: MNHNY and SVGAGI (reference sequence). The CDR3 is 14 amino acids. CDR3 region: CASSEGYSSYEQYF. The CDR3 DNA follows: TGTGCCAGCAGCGAGGGGTATAGCTCCTACGAGCAGTACTTC.

V gene TRBV6-5 combines with J gene TRBJ1-2, with D perhaps matching TRBD1 (6 bases). This CDR3 spans 14 amino acids. The V end was cut by 8 bases, the J end by 8 bases, with 21 bases between. Germline lookup yields CDR1 MNHEY and CDR2 SVGAGI. DNA of the CDR3: TGTGCCAGCGGAACGGGGGGCGGGTTGTGGGGCTACACCTTC. It translates to CASGTGGGLWGYTF.